This T cell receptor (beta chain) was observed in a study of CXCR3-negative and CXCR3-positive naive CD8 T cells. Study-wide findings and caveats: Sequencing showed both naive subsets with comparably high diversity, and memory CD8+ cells much lower.

There are 14 residues in the CDR3. Germline CDR1 reads SGHDN; CDR2 reads FVKESK. A word on this clonotype: Its target is not known.

cDNA libraries for TRB were generated by 5' RACE incorporating UMI labels. TCRdb derives one entry per CDR3 protein from the 5' RACE reads, leaving out DNA. This sample contains about 56,000 distinct CDR3 sequences. The source is a human donor in good health. Some clones in this sample may be carry-over from other donors' samples. The sequenced material came from memory CD8+ T cells from blood. The chain couples TRBV14 to TRBJ2-1; lacking DNA, the TRBD1 call made by TCRdb goes unchecked. The CDR3 loop reads CASSQDAGSNEQFF. The full variable domain, rest sourced from reference TRBV14 and TRBJ2-1, is EAGVTQFPSHSVIEKGQTVTLRCDPISGHDNLYWYRRVMGKEIKFLLHFVKESKQDESGMPNNRFLAERTGGTYSTLKVQPAELEDSGVYFCASSQDAGSNEQFFGPGTRLTVL.